This T cell receptor (beta chain) was identified in a study of T cells in Graves' hyperthyroidism and ophthalmopathy. RNA transcripts provided the source from which TCR beta CDR3 regions were amplified. An initial round of RT-PCR targeting the TCR CDR3 relied on the HTBI primer set. TCRdb independently ran MiXCR on the multiplex PCR reads; one entry per CDR3 protein. The repertoire holds some 510,000 distinct CDR3 sequences, with 46% as singletons. Stability of Graves' hyperthyroidism was defined as absent ophthalmopathy progression within 18 months. V shed 6 bases and J 2 bases; nucleotides not matched to a gene: 13. This CDR3 is 16 amino acids long. Germline loops: CDR1 SGHTA, CDR2 FQGNSA.

The source material was peripheral blood or thyroid tissue (not recorded which). This clonotype was obtained from a woman under 30 with Graves' hyperthyroidism. The rearrangement uses TRBV7-2 and TRBJ2-7, with 7 bases fitting TRBD2. The CDR3 coding sequence is TGTGCCAGCAGTTACGATCGGACTAGTCGGACCTACGAGCAGTACTTC. It specifies CASSYDRTSRTYEQYF.